This T cell receptor beta chain was observed in a study of OX40 agonist ivuxolimab in advanced cancers. Generated by immunoSEQ multiplex PCR, the TCRdb table keeps only in-frame clones and is missing some. Here the sample spans over 85,000 clones, about 86% being singletons. This sequence was found in an adult with an advanced solid tumor such as melanoma, head and neck, liver or kidney cancer. Material: CD4+ or CD8+ T cells sorted from blood, obtained in a trial of the OX40 agonist ivuxolimab.

The CDR3 DNA reads TGTGCCAGCAGTGCGTCCGGGACAGCTAATGAAAAACTGTTTTTT. Translating it yields CASSASGTANEKLFF. The chain has TRBV28 and TRBJ1-4, with 7 bases lining up with TRBD1. There are 15 residues in the CDR3. With V trimmed by 5 bases and J by 3 bases, 6 bases remained unmatched. Germline V CDR1 and CDR2: MDHEN, SYDVKM.